This T cell receptor (beta chain) was found in a study of blood T cells in healthy people across ages. There are a few counts of this clonotype. This CDR3 is built from 15 residues. Germline V gene lookup returns CDR1 SGHVS and CDR2 FNYEAQ. V was pared by 5 bases and J by 2 bases, with 7 bases of the junction left unmatched. The authors ran a second PCR of 7 to 11 cycles using a sample-barcoded 5' primer and a J-beta primer mix. TCRdb ran MiXCR on the 5' RACE reads and lists one entry per CDR3 protein. The table lists about 760,000 distinct CDR3 sequences, approximately 25% of them singletons. The sample was also reused in another study, on T cells of mothers and their children.

The sequencing input was blood. The source is a boy aged 5-17 years in good health. This chain joins TRBV7-6 and TRBJ2-7; 9 nucleotides align to TRBD1. The CDR3 loop is CASSPTGTGTYEQYF. As DNA, the CDR3 is TGTGCCAGCAGCCCAACCGGGACAGGGACCTACGAGCAGTACTTC.